The clone carrying this TCR beta chain was seen more than once but under ten times. This table comes from immunoSEQ multiplex PCR, and its TCRdb copy is limited to in-frame clones, with some not included. Of over 55,000 clones detected, 75% to 95% appear once; the ten largest clones hold under 5%. These data come from a study of technical replicates of blood from several donors. The V gene's germline CDR1 is SNHLY and CDR2 FYNNEI. The V and J ends lost 8 bases and 2 bases respectively, with 12 bases between them. The CDR3 length is 14 residues. The receptor comes from a human donor in good health. Some clones in this sample may be carry-over from other donors' samples. The rearrangement links TRBV2 to TRBJ1-4; perhaps TRBD1 as D (6 bases). Sequencing was done on a sample of PBMCs. CDR3 sequence (DNA): TGTGCCAGCCAAATAGGGGGTACTAATGAAAAACTGTTTTTT. This codes for CASQIGGTNEKLFF.